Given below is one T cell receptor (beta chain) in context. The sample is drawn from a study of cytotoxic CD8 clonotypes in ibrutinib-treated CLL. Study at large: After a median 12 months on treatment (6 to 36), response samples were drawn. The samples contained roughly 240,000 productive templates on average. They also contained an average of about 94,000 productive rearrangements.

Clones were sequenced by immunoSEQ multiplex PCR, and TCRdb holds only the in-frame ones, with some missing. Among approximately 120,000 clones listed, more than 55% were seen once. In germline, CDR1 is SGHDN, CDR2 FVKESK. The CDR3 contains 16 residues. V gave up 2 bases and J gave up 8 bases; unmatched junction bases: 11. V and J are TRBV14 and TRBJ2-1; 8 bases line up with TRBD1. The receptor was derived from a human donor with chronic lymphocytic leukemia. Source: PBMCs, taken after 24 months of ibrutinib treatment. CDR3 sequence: CASSQWTGKVSDEQFF. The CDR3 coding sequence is TGTGCCAGCAGCCAATGGACAGGGAAGGTTAGCGATGAGCAGTTCTTC.